The rows below give T cell receptor beta chains drawn from one sample of a study of cytomegalovirus exposure and HLA in healthy donors. The data were produced by immunoSEQ multiplex PCR, yet TCRdb's version contains in-frame clones alone and is incomplete. The sample has about 97,000 clones; 81% are singletons. The specimen was PBMCs. The receptors were sampled from a man in his forties in good health and CMV-seropositive. CDR3s leave out the opening cysteine and the closing phenylalanine or tryptophan. Fields, in order: V gene, J gene, CDR3 protein.

TRBV6-5	TRBJ1-1	ASRRFRDTEAF
TRBV5-1	TRBJ1-1	ASTWGGQDDAEAF
TRBV28	TRBJ1-1	ASSSLYRGSEAF
TRBV6-1	TRBJ2-1	ASSESLVGGLGEQF
TRBV6-1	TRBJ2-7	ASSVTGTYEQY
TRBV6-6	TRBJ1-1	ASSRPTGGKNTEAF
TRBV7-2	TRBJ2-5	ASSFNQETQY
TRBV25-1	TRBJ2-1	ASSPWGIEQF
TRBV6-1	NA	ASSELLTGTGNYEQY
TRBV5-1	TRBJ2-3	ASSLGSGRTDTQY
TRBV7-8	TRBJ2-1	ASSLEAGSPSYNEQF
TRBV5-1	TRBJ1-4	ASSLVGREKLF
TRBV29-1	TRBJ1-1	SVEGRVAEAF
TRBV7-2	TRBJ2-5	ASSFQGGETQY
TRBV5-6	TRBJ1-3	ASSPPGGNTIY
TRBV27	TRBJ2-3	ASRLLAGDTQY
TRBV28	TRBJ1-1	ASSLLVRATEAF
TRBV7-8	TRBJ1-2	ASSLTDRGAYGYT
TRBV29-1	TRBJ1-5	SVGGYSNQPQH
TRBV19	TRBJ2-7	ASSIGWRGTSYEQY
TRBV5-1	TRBJ1-1	ASSLLYGDTEAF
TRBV9	TRBJ2-3	ASSVRQELTDTQY
TRBV5-1	TRBJ2-7	ASSLRSGGAQEQY
TRBV2	TRBJ2-1	ASRGTGSNEQF
TRBV28	TRBJ2-3	ASSSPPSGTDTQY
TRBV4-2	TRBJ2-3	ASSQLAGGFTDTQY
TRBV14	TRBJ2-1	ASSQDGSGTRTYEQF
TRBV2	TRBJ1-5	ASRGTGYQPQH
TRBV5-1	TRBJ2-2	ASSLTSGSGTGELF
TRBV5-1	TRBJ2-5	ASSGGQPNLQETQY
TRBV27	TRBJ1-5	ASSFAGQGNQPQH
TRBV4-2	TRBJ2-3	ASSQDSGGGTDTQY
TRBV4-1	TRBJ1-2	ASSQAHSGTGTYGYT
TRBV6-5	TRBJ2-2	ASRALGTGELF
TRBV28	TRBJ2-2	ASSLAGTGGTGELF
TRBV19	TRBJ2-1	ASSILVHNEQF
TRBV7-6	TRBJ1-5	ASSDGTGLIPQH
TRBV30	TRBJ1-6	AWRGTGRNSPLH
TRBV19	TRBJ2-7	ASSILRGEQY
TRBV30	TRBJ2-1	AWGLAGGRYNEQF